This T cell receptor (beta chain) emerged from a study of T-cell reconstitution after alpha-beta-depleted transplantation in children. Unique molecular identifiers were incorporated during preparation of the TCRbeta library. TCRdb used MiXCR to reprocess the PCR reads, holding one entry per CDR3 protein. The table lists about 350,000 distinct CDR3 sequences, 13% of them singletons. Germline V gene lookup returns CDR1 SNHLY and CDR2 FYNNEI. The CDR3 loop spans 14 amino acids. V was cut by 8 bases and J by 4 bases, with 14 bases left in between. The sequence was collected from a human donor who donated a stem cell graft to a child with Fanconi anemia. V usage is TRBV2 and J usage is TRBJ1-4; no firm D call. This sample comprised PBMCs, obtained from the stem cell graft. The CDR3 region is CASLKDEFNEKLFF. The CDR3 coding sequence is TGTGCCAGCCTAAAGGACGAATTTAATGAAAAACTGTTTTTT.